Presented here are 7 T cell receptor beta chains from one specimen sequenced in a study of Ad26.COV2.S vaccination and SARS-CoV-2 variants. The treatment: about 20 received Ad26.COV2.S at low or high dose, single or two shots; roughly five received placebo; per-sample allocation not given. Day 63 following the first vaccine or placebo injection was when the samples were taken. Only in-frame clones appear in the TCRdb table, and some are missing; sequencing was by immunoSEQ multiplex PCR. The table shows some 390,000 clones, with 70% to 90% occurring only once. The specimen comprised peripheral blood, sampled in a trial of Ad26.COV2.S vaccine versus placebo. The receptors stem from a person aged 18-60 years who received the Ad26.COV2.S COVID-19 vaccine or a placebo.

The chain uses TRBV19 and TRBJ1-6; no clear D. CDR3 length equals 15 residues. The germline CDR1 and CDR2 sequences are LNHDA and SQIVND (reference sequence). V lost 6 bases to trimming and J lost 0 bases, with 9 bases between them. Here the CDR3 DNA reads TGTGCCAGTAGGCCCAGCTACTCCTATAATTCACCCCTCCACTTT. Protein product: CASRPSYSYNSPLHF.

The chain joins TRBV11-2 to TRBJ2-5; 7 positions agree with TRBD2. The CDR3 covers 13 residues. J gave up 5 bases and V 5 bases, and 5 bases lay outside the gene matches. Germline values: CDR1 SGHAT, CDR2 FQNNGV. The CDR3 region is CASSTGGSETQYF. CDR3 nucleotides: TGTGCCAGCAGCACGGGGGGAAGTGAGACCCAGTACTTC. The whole variable domain, remainder taken from reference TRBV11-2 and TRBJ2-5, is EAGVAQSPRYKIIEKRQSVAFWCNPISGHATLYWYQQILGQGPKLLIQFQNNGVVDDSQLPKDRFSAERLKGVDSTLKIQPAKLEDSAVYLCASSTGGSETQYFGPGTRLLVL.

A single count supports this clone. This sequence joins TRBV7-2 and TRBJ1-6; maybe TRBD1 (5 bases). Germline CDR1 SGHTA, CDR2 FQGNSA. This CDR3 comprises 17 residues. V lost 6 bases and J lost 10, with 25 bases in between. The CDR3 reads CASRQPGRSSLESPLHF. The CDR3 bases are TGTGCCAGCAGGCAACCGGGACGGAGCTCTCTGGAGTCACCCCTCCACTTT.

The V and J genes are TRBV9 and TRBJ2-1; tentative D call: TRBD1 (5 bases). Germline loops: CDR1 SGDLS, CDR2 YYNGEE. V lost 3 bases and J lost 2, with 12 bases in between. The CDR3 sequence is 15 residues long. CDR3 in DNA: TGTGCCAGCAGCGCCAAGGGGCACACCTACAATGAGCAGTTCTTC. Translation: CASSAKGHTYNEQFF.

V usage is TRBV7-8 and J usage is TRBJ1-5, with D uncertain. CDR1 is SGHVS, CDR2 FQNEAQ, per germline. The V gene lost 5 bases and the J gene lost 8 bases, with 25 bases spanning the gap. The length of the CDR3 is 17 residues. Here the CDR3 reads CASSHRPGEGNLKPQHF. The CDR3 DNA reads as TGTGCCAGCAGCCACCGCCCCGGGGAGGGTAATTTGAAGCCCCAGCATTTT.

The rearrangement uses TRBV18 and TRBJ1-6; 7 bases fit TRBD1. The CDR3 has 14 amino acids. CDR1 KGHSH and CDR2 LQKENI come from the germline V gene. Trimming at V came to 4 bases and at J to 6 bases, leaving 3 bases not matched to a gene. The CDR3 spells CASSRDSANSPLHF. CDR3 DNA: TGTGCCAGCTCACGGGACAGCGCTAATTCACCCCTCCACTTT.

Concerning this clone: This CDR3 is also generated by other DNA sequences in the sample. The CDR3 DNA is TGTGCCAGCAGTTACGGGACAGGGGGAGAGACCCAGTACTTC. Translating it yields CASSYGTGGETQYF. J is TRBJ2-5 and V is TRBV6-6; TRBD1 aligns across 11 bases. Trimming cost V 2 bases and J 4 bases; bases outside gene matches: 0. Germline CDR1 reads MNHNY; CDR2 reads SVGAGI (reference sequence). This CDR3 has 14 residues.